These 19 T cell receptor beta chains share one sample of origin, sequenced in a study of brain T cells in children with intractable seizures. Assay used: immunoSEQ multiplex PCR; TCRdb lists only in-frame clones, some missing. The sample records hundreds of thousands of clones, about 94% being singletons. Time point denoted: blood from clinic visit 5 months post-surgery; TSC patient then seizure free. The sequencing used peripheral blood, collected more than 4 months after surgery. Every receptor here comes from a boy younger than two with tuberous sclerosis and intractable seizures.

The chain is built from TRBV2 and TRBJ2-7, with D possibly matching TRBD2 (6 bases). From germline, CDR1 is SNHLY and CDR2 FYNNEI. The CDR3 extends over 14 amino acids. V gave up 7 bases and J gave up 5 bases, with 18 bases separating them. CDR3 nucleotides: TGTGCCAGCACCCCCCTAAGCGGGCTGGACGAGCAGTACTTC. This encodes CASTPLSGLDEQYF.

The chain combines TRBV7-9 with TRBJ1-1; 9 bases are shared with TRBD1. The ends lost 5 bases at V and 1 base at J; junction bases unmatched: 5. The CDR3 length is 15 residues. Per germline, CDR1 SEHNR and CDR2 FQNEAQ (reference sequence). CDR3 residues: CASSRGQGANTEAFF. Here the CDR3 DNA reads TGTGCCAGCAGCCGGGGACAGGGAGCGAACACTGAAGCTTTCTTT.

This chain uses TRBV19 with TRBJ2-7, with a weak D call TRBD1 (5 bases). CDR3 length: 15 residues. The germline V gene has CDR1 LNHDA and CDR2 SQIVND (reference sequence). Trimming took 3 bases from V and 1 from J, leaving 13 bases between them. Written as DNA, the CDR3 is TGTGCCAGTAGTATCGCAGGGTCCTCATCCTACGAGCAGTACTTC. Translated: CASSIAGSSSYEQYF.

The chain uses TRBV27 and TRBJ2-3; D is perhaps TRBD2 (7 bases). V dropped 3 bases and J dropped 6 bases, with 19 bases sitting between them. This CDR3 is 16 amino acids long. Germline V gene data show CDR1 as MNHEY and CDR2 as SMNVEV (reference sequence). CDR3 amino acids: CASSFRGARPGDTQYF. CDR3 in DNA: TGTGCCAGCAGTTTCCGGGGGGCGAGACCGGGGGATACGCAGTATTTT.

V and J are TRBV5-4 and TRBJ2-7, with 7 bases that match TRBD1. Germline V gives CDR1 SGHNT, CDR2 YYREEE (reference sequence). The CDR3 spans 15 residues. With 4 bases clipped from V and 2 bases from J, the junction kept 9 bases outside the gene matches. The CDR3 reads CASSPRQGSTYEQYF. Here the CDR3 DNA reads TGTGCCAGCAGCCCACGACAGGGATCGACCTACGAGCAGTACTTC.

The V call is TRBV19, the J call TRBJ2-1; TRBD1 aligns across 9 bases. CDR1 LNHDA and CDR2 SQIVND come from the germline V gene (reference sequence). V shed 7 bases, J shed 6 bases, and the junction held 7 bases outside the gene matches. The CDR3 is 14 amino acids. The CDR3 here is CASKLGQGINEQFF. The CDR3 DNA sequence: TGTGCCAGTAAATTAGGACAGGGGATCAATGAGCAGTTCTTC.

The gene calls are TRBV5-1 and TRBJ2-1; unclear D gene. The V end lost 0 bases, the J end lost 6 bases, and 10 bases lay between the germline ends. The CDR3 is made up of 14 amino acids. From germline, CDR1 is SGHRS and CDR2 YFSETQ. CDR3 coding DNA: TGCGCCAGCAGCTTGGGTCTGGACGCCAATGAGCAGTTCTTC. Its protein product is CASSLGLDANEQFF.

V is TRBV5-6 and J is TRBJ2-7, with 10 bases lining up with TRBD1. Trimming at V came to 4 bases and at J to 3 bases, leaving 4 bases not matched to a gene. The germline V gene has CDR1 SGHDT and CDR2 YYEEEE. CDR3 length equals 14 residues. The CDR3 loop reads CASSVGTGDYEQYF. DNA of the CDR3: TGTGCCAGCAGCGTCGGGACAGGGGACTACGAGCAGTACTTC.

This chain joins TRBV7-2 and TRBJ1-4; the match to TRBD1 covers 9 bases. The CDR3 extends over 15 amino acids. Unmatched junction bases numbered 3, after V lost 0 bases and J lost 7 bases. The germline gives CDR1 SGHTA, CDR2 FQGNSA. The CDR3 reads CASSLAPTGGEKLFF. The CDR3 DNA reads TGTGCCAGCAGCTTAGCACCGACAGGGGGTGAAAAACTGTTTTTT. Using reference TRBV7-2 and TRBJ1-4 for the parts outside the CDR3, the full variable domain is GAGVSQSPSNKVTEKGKDVELRCDPISGHTALYWYRQSLGQGLEFLIYFQGNSAPDKSGLPSDRFSAERTGGSVSTLTIQRTQQEDSAVYLCASSLAPTGGEKLFFGSGTQLSVL.

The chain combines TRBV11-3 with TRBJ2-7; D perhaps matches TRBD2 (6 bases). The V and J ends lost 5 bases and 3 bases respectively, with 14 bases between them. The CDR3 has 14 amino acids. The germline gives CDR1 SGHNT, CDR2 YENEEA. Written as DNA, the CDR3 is TGTGCCAGCAGCACCCGGGAGAGGGACTACGAGCAGTACTTC. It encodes CASSTRERDYEQYF.

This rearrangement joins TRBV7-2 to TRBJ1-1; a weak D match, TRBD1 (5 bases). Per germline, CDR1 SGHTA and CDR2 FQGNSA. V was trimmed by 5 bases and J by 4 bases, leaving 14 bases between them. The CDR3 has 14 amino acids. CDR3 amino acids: CASSPYRSGTEAFF. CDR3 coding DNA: TGTGCCAGCAGCCCTTACAGGAGTGGCACTGAAGCTTTCTTT.

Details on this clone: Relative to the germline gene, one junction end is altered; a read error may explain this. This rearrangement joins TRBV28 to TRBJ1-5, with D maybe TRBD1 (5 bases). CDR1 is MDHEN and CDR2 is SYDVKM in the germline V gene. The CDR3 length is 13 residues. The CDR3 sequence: CASSPSTTWRGRF. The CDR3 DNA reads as TGTGCCAGCAGTCCCTCCACAACCTGGAGGGGACGTTTT.

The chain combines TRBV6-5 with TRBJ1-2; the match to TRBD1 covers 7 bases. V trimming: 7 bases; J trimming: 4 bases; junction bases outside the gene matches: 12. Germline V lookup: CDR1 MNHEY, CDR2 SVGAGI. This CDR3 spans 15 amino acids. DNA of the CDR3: TGTGCCAGCACGATCGGACAGGAGGCCGTCTATGGCTACACCTTC. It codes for CASTIGQEAVYGYTF.

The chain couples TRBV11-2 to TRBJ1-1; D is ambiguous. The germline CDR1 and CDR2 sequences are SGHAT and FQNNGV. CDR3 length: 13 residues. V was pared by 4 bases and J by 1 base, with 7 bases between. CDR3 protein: CASSSGRNTEAFF. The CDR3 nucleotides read TGTGCCAGCAGCTCCGGGCGGAACACTGAAGCTTTCTTT.

The CDR3, as DNA: TGTGCCAGTAGACACTCTGGAAACACCATATATTTT. Protein sequence: CASRHSGNTIYF. The chain recombines TRBV19 with TRBJ1-3; D is uncertain. Germline V lookup: CDR1 LNHDA, CDR2 SQIVND (reference sequence). The CDR3 runs to 12 residues. Trimming cost V 6 bases and J 0 bases, with 3 bases left between them.

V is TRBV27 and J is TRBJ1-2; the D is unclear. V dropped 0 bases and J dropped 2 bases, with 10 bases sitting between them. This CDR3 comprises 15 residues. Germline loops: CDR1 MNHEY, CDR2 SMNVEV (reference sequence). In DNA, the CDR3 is TGTGCCAGCAGTTTATCTGGCAACCCCAACTATGGCTACACCTTC. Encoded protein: CASSLSGNPNYGYTF.

CDR3 residues: CASRGDSPLHF. As DNA, the CDR3 is TGTGCCAGCAGGGGGGATTCACCCCTCCACTTT. V is TRBV6-5 and J is TRBJ1-6; D possibly corresponds to TRBD1 (5 bases). Germline V gene sequence: CDR1 MNHEY, CDR2 SVGAGI. Trimming left V 6 bases short and J 8 bases short, with 5 bases between. This CDR3 has 11 amino acids.

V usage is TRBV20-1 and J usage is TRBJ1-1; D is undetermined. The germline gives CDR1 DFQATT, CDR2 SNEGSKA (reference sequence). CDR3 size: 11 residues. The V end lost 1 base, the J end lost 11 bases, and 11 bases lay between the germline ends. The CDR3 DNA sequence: TGCAGTGCTAGAGGGCTGCAGGTGGCTTTCTTT. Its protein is CSARGLQVAFF.

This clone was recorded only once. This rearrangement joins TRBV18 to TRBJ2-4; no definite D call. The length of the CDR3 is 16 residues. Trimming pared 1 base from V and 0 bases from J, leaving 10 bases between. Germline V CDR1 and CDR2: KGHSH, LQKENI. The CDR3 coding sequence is TGTGCCAGCTCACCACAAACTTCGCTAGCCAAAAACATTCAGTACTTC. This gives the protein CASSPQTSLAKNIQYF.